The 9 T cell receptor beta chains listed next were all sequenced from one sample in a study of blood T cell repertoires in COVID-19. Sequencing was performed with immunoSEQ multiplex PCR; in TCRdb, only in-frame clones are kept and a portion is missing. Seen here are roughly 35,000 clones, roughly 80% observed once, and the top ten hold 25% to 35%. Sequences were obtained from peripheral blood. Receptors were obtained from an elderly man with active or convalescent COVID-19.

V usage is TRBV13 and J usage is TRBJ2-6; 10 bases line up with TRBD2. The V and J ends lost 5 bases and 0 bases, in that order; junction bases with no gene match: 10. Germline values: CDR1 PRHDT, CDR2 FYEKMQ (reference sequence). CDR3 size: 19 residues. The CDR3, as DNA: TGTGCCAGCAGCCTTCCCACAGCGGGAGGGCCCTCTGGGGCCAACGTCCTGACTTTC. This translates into CASSLPTAGGPSGANVLTF.

V gene TRBV4-3 combines with J gene TRBJ2-7; D unresolved. Trimming cost V 2 bases and J 3 bases, with 8 bases left between them. The germline V gene encodes CDR1 LGHNA and CDR2 YSLEER. This CDR3 contains 13 residues. DNA for the CDR3: TGCGCCAGCAGCCAATATACCTACTACGAGCAGTACTTC. It translates to CASSQYTYYEQYF.

V and J are TRBV5-1 and TRBJ1-4, with D maybe TRBD1 (6 bases). The V and J ends lost 0 bases and 8 bases respectively, with 14 bases between them. The CDR3 totals 15 residues. Germline V gene data show CDR1 as SGHRS and CDR2 as YFSETQ. CDR3 nucleotides: TGCGCCAGCAGCTTGGAAAGTACAGGGACGGAAAAACTGTTTTTT. The encoded protein is CASSLESTGTEKLFF.

The chain joins TRBV10-3 to TRBJ2-1; TRBD1 aligns across 9 bases. CDR3 length: 17 residues. The V segment lost 2 bases and the J segment 4 bases; nucleotides outside the gene matches: 9. Germline CDR1 is ENHRY and CDR2 is SYGVKD. DNA of the CDR3: TGTGCCATCAGTGAGACCACTCCGGGACAGGGATACAATGAGCAGTTCTTC. This encodes CAISETTPGQGYNEQFF.

The table lists this clone with a count of one. The rearrangement links TRBV11-2 to TRBJ2-5; 7 positions agree with TRBD2. The CDR3 loop spans 14 amino acids. Germline CDR1 and CDR2: SGHAT and FQNNGV. The V gene end was trimmed by 1 base and the J gene end by 5 bases; junction bases not matched to a gene: 4. The CDR3: CASSLGHGRETQYF. Here the CDR3 DNA reads TGTGCCAGCAGCTTAGGACACGGGAGGGAGACCCAGTACTTC.

This clone was picked up one time. The chain links TRBV28 to TRBJ1-2; 9 nucleotides agree with TRBD1. This CDR3 region has 15 residues. Germline V gene sequence: CDR1 MDHEN, CDR2 SYDVKM. V was clipped by 7 bases and J by 8 bases; unmatched bases: 14. DNA of the CDR3: TGTGCCAGCATTCCCCCCGGGGGACAGGGAAGAGGCTACACCTTC. Translating gives CASIPPGGQGRGYTF.

The rearrangement links TRBV6-4 to TRBJ2-1, with TRBD2 matching over 9 bases. The CDR3 extends over 15 amino acids. Germline V gives CDR1 MRHNA, CDR2 SNTAGT. The trim removed 3 bases at V and 4 bases at J, leaving 4 bases unmatched. DNA of the CDR3: TGTGCCAGCAGTGATAGCGGGGGACCTTACAATGAGCAGTTCTTC. It codes for CASSDSGGPYNEQFF.

The chain is built from TRBV27 and TRBJ2-7; D is possibly TRBD2 (5 bases). Germline values: CDR1 MNHEY, CDR2 SMNVEV (reference sequence). Trimming pared 2 bases from V and 2 bases from J, leaving 7 bases between. The CDR3 is 13 amino acids. As DNA, the CDR3 is TGTGCCAGCAGTTTAACAGCGGCCTACGAGCAGTACTTC. As protein: CASSLTAAYEQYF.

The chain is built from TRBV7-6 and TRBJ2-1; 13 bases line up with TRBD2. V shed 2 bases and J 9 bases; nucleotides not matched to a gene: 7. The CDR3 has 16 amino acids. Per the germline V gene, CDR1 is SGHVS and CDR2 is FNYEAQ. CDR3 region: CASSLLTSGGAGEQFF. The CDR3 bases are TGTGCCAGCAGCTTACTAACTAGCGGGGGGGCGGGTGAGCAGTTCTTC.